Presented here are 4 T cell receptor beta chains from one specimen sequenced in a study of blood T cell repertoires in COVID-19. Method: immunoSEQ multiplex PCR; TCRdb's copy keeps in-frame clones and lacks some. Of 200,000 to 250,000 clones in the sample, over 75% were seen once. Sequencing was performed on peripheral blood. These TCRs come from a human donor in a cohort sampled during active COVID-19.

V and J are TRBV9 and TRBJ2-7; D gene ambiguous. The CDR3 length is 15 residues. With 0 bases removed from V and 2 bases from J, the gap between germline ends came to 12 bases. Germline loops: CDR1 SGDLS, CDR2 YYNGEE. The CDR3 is CASSVGASGAYEQYF. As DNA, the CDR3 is TGTGCCAGCAGCGTAGGAGCGAGTGGCGCCTACGAGCAGTACTTC.

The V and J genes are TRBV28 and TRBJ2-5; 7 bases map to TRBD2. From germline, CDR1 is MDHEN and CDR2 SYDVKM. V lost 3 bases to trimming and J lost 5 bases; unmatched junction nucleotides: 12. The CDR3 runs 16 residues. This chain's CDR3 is CASSFPVLGGGETQYF. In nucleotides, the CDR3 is TGTGCCAGCAGTTTCCCCGTCCTCGGCGGGGGTGAGACCCAGTACTTC. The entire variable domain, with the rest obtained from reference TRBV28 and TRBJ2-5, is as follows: DVKVTQSSRYLVKRTGEKVFLECVQDMDHENMFWYRQDPGLGLRLIYFSYDVKMKEKGDIPEGYSVSREKKERFSLILESASTNQTSMYLCASSFPVLGGGETQYFGPGTRLLVL.

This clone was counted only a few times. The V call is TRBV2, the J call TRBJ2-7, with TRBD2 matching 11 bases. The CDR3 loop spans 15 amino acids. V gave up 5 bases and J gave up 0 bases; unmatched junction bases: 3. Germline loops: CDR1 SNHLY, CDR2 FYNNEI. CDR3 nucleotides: TGTGCCAGCAGTAGGACTAGCGGGTTCTCCTACGAGCAGTACTTC. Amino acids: CASSRTSGFSYEQYF.

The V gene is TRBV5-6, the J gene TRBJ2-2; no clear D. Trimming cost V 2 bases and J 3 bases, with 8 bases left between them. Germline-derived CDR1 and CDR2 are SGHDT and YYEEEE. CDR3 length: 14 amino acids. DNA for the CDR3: TGTGCCAGCAGCTTTCTAGAGGACACCGGGGAGCTGTTTTTT. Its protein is CASSFLEDTGELFF.